The clone carrying this TCR beta chain was detected only a few times. The final CDR3 position lacks the conserved phenylalanine or tryptophan, pointing to a likely read error. The DNA is omitted, as the CDR3 cannot be located on it reliably, and the CDR3 follows TCRdb's listing. The data were taken from a study of Graves' ophthalmopathy and Graves' hyperthyroidism. Germline V gives CDR1 KGHDR, CDR2 SFDVKD. The CDR3 has 18 residues if both end residues are counted. TCR beta CDR3 regions were amplified from RNA transcripts. HTBI primers served in a first-round RT-PCR, which a second-round multiplex PCR followed. MiXCR, run by TCRdb on the multiplex PCR reads, gives a single entry per CDR3 protein. The sample yields 57,000 or so distinct CDR3 sequences, less than 65% seen once.

The rearrangement joins TRBV24-1 to TRBJ2-5; the table's TRBD1 call for D was not verified on the DNA. The sequencing sample was made of peripheral blood. The TCR originated in an adult woman with Graves' ophthalmopathy. The CDR3 reads CATSDPGVGSRNGYTFGS.